This note documents a single T cell receptor beta chain sequence. The data stem from a study of blood T cell repertoires in COVID-19. The V gene lost 3 bases and the J gene lost 11 bases, with 16 bases spanning the gap. CDR3 length: 13 amino acids. Germline V gene data show CDR1 as LGHDT and CDR2 as YNNKEL (reference sequence). Individuals drawn from some 25 US areas were roughly 18 to 95 years old. The recovered donors of Cohort 3 showed two negative PCRs, clearance, or symptom resolution. In the source study's methods: Amplification with reference gene primers provided the estimates of nucleated cell counts. Assay: immunoSEQ multiplex PCR; the TCRdb copy retains only in-frame clones and omits some. The DNA was the basis for D and trimming; V, J and clone size are from that table. The sample records roughly 250,000 clones, more than 85% being singletons.

Material for sequencing was PBMCs or T cells enriched from blood (not recorded which). The chain employs TRBV3-1 (or the pseudogene TRBV3-2) and TRBJ1-1; TRBD1 might be the D (5 bases). This clonotype was obtained from a man aged 40-49 years who had recovered from COVID-19. The CDR3 bases are TGTGCCAGCAGCCAGACAGCCCTAAGGGCGGCTTTCTTT. This gives the protein CASSQTALRAAFF.